Each of the 7 T cell receptor beta chains below was sequenced from the same sample in a study of blood T cell repertoires in COVID-19. Profiled with immunoSEQ multiplex PCR; TCRdb holds only in-frame clones, not every one. The table includes about 200,000 clones, just over 85% detected once. Sample: peripheral blood. Receptors originate from an older man with acute or convalescent COVID-19.

A single count supports this clone. The CDR3 sequence is CASWTGNTEAFF. CDR3 in DNA: TGTGCCAGCTGGACAGGGAACACTGAAGCTTTCTTT. V is TRBV27 and J is TRBJ1-1; TRBD1 agrees at 7 bases. The CDR3 extends over 12 amino acids. Germline lookup yields CDR1 MNHEY and CDR2 SMNVEV (reference sequence). V lost 8 bases to trimming and J lost 1 base; unmatched junction nucleotides: 1.

This sequence joins TRBV19 and TRBJ1-1; 7 bases agree with TRBD1. The CDR3 runs 16 residues. Germline lookup yields CDR1 LNHDA and CDR2 SQIVND (reference sequence). With 3 bases clipped from V and 2 bases from J, the junction kept 9 bases outside the gene matches. The CDR3 spells CASSIGGGKGNTEAFF. For the CDR3, the DNA is TGTGCCAGTAGTATTGGAGGGGGCAAGGGAAACACTGAAGCTTTCTTT.

The DNA for the CDR3 is TGTGCCAGCAGCTTAACGGGAGGGCCGACCCATGAGCAGTTCTTC. It translates to CASSLTGGPTHEQFF. This sequence joins TRBV7-3 and TRBJ2-1; the match to TRBD2 covers 7 bases. Unmatched junction bases numbered 7, after V lost 0 bases and J lost 8 bases. The CDR3 is 15 amino acids. Per the germline V gene, CDR1 is SGHTA and CDR2 is FQGTGA.

This chain connects TRBV7-8 to TRBJ2-3; D is perhaps TRBD1 (6 bases). Per the germline V gene, CDR1 is SGHVS and CDR2 is FQNEAQ. V lost 7 bases, J lost 4 bases, and 12 bases lay in between. The CDR3 contains 13 residues. CDR3 DNA: TGTGCCAGCAATAGGGGGACCGCAGATACGCAGTATTTT. It codes for CASNRGTADTQYF.

This clone has more than one count but fewer than ten. This chain uses TRBV28 with TRBJ2-2; a weak D match, TRBD1 (6 bases). Germline assignment: CDR1 MDHEN and CDR2 SYDVKM. V lost 5 bases to trimming and J lost 1 base, with 11 bases between them. CDR3 length equals 15 residues. In nucleotides, the CDR3 is TGTGCCAGCAGTCGACAGGCGGGGAACACCGGGGAGCTGTTTTTT. It yields the protein CASSRQAGNTGELFF.

V is TRBV29-1 and J is TRBJ2-1; D is perhaps TRBD2 (5 bases). The CDR3 totals 13 residues. CDR1 SQVTM and CDR2 ANQGSEA come from the germline V gene. V lost 6 bases and J lost 9, with 18 bases in between. Here the CDR3 DNA reads TGCAGCGTGGATTCCCCTAGCCGGCGTGAGCAGTTCTTC. This sequence encodes CSVDSPSRREQFF.

The CDR3 DNA follows: TGTGCCAGCAGCCCTCACAGGGCCGGGGAGCTGTTTTTT. This gives the protein CASSPHRAGELFF. This chain connects TRBV3-1 (or the pseudogene TRBV3-2) to TRBJ2-2; the D gene is possibly TRBD1 (6 bases). CDR1 and CDR2 from the germline V gene are LGHDT and YNNKEL (reference sequence). Between the trimmed V and J ends, which lost 4 bases and 6 bases, there was a span of 9 bases. The CDR3 consists of 13 residues.